A selection of T cell receptor beta chains follows, all from one sample in a study of CD4+ T cells in melanoma. Data came from immunoSEQ multiplex PCR; TCRdb stores just in-frame clones and leaves some out. This table holds about 120,000 clones, roughly 90% found once. Sequences were obtained from peripheral blood. The source of these receptors is a human donor with melanoma. Each CDR3 is given with its conserved first and last residue. The D gene is left open where the match is weak. Size tells how often a clone was seen (once, few, many) or the class of an expanded clone, and some rows leave it out.

>TRBV11-3|TRBJ2-3|NA|TRBD2
TGTGCCAGCAGCTTCGGACTAGCGGGAGTAGATACGCAGTATTTT
CASSFGLAGVDTQYF
>TRBV5-1|TRBJ2-5|NA|TRBD2
TGCGCCAGCAGCTCCGGGACTAGCGGGGGGGCCGGGGAGACCCAGTACTTC
CASSSGTSGGAGETQYF
>TRBV9|TRBJ2-7|NA|TRBD2
TGTGCCAGCAGCCCCCCGGAAGCTAGCGGGAGATCCTACGAGCAGTACTTC
CASSPPEASGRSYEQYF
>TRBV20-1|TRBJ2-1|NA|NA
TGCAGTGCTAGCGAGGGGGTAGCCCGGTTCTTC
CSASEGVARFF
>TRBV7-2|TRBJ2-1|NA|TRBD1
TGTGCCAGCAGCACGTCGGGACAGCTGACGAATGAGCAGTTCTTC
CASSTSGQLTNEQFF
>TRBV10-3|TRBJ2-5|NA|TRBD2
TGTGCCATCAGATCTAGCGGGGGGGCCGAAGAGACCCAGTACTTC
CAIRSSGGAEETQYF
>TRBV10-3|TRBJ1-3|NA|TRBD1
TGTGCCATCGCAGTACCGGGACAGGGGGGGAACCCTTCTGGAAACACCATATATTTT
CAIAVPGQGGNPSGNTIYF
>TRBV9|TRBJ1-2|NA|TRBD1
TGTGCCAGCAGCGGGTTTAACAGGGGGCGCGGTAACTATGGCTACACCTTC
CASSGFNRGRGNYGYTF
>TRBV29-1|TRBJ2-7|NA|NA
TGCAGCGTTGAAGGGAGCTCCTACGAGCAGTACTTC
CSVEGSSYEQYF
>TRBV13|TRBJ2-2|NA|NA
TGTGCCAGCAGCTTTGGCGAGCGATCGAACACCGGGGAGCTGTTTTTT
CASSFGERSNTGELFF
>TRBV7-2|TRBJ2-5|NA|NA
TGTGCCAGCAGCTTAAATCCGGGGGCAGGAGAGACCCAGTACTTC
CASSLNPGAGETQYF
>TRBV5-8|TRBJ1-3|NA|NA
TGTGCCAGCCCCCTGTCCTCTGGAAACACCATATATTTT
CASPLSSGNTIYF
>TRBV4-3|TRBJ1-4|NA|NA
TGCGCCAGCAGCCAAGAGATGGCCGGGGGCTTTGAAAAACTGTTTTTT
CASSQEMAGGFEKLFF
>TRBV5-1|TRBJ2-1|NA|NA
TGCGCCAGCACTCTTGAGCTCTCCTACAATGAGCAGTTCTTC
CASTLELSYNEQFF
>TRBV18|TRBJ2-7|once|TRBD2
TGTGCCAGCTCACCCGGACTAGCGGGGGAGGACTACGAGCAGTACTTC
CASSPGLAGEDYEQYF
>TRBV5-1|TRBJ2-3|once|NA
TGCGCCAGCAGCTCGGACAGAATAAAAACTAGCACAGATACGCAGTATTTT
CASSSDRIKTSTDTQYF
>TRBV6-5|TRBJ1-5|once|TRBD1
TGTGCCAGCAGCCAGACAGGGGCCGTCAATCAGCCCCAGCATTTT
CASSQTGAVNQPQHF
>TRBV4-1|TRBJ1-3|NA|TRBD1
TGCGCCAGCAGCCCCTACGCGCCTTGGGACAGGGAAAACACCATATATTTT
CASSPYAPWDRENTIYF
>TRBV7-2|TRBJ1-5|NA|NA
TGTGCCAGCAGCTTAGACAGGAATAGCAATCAGCCCCAGCATTTT
CASSLDRNSNQPQHF
>TRBV5-1|TRBJ2-2|NA|NA
TGCGCCAGCAGCTTGGTGGGGGGAGTCTACGGGGAGCTGTTTTTT
CASSLVGGVYGELFF
>TRBV27|TRBJ2-2|NA|TRBD2
TGTGCCAGCACCCATGGGGCTAGCGGGGGGACGACCGGGGAGCTGTTTTTT
CASTHGASGGTTGELFF
>TRBV7-9|TRBJ1-2|once|NA
TGTGCCAGCATCAAAACCGCAGGGGTGTGGAGCTATGGCTACACCTTC
CASIKTAGVWSYGYTF
>TRBV4-1|TRBJ2-7|NA|NA
TGCGCCAGCAGCCAGGGTTCCGCGCAGTACTTC
CASSQGSAQYF
>TRBV7-2|TRBJ2-1|once|TRBD2
TGTGCCAGCAGCGCCATAGCGGGGAACTACAATGAGCAGTTCTTC
CASSAIAGNYNEQFF
>TRBV27|TRBJ2-1|NA|TRBD1
TGTGCCAGCAGTCACCCGGGACAGGGTACCGAGCAGTTCTTC
CASSHPGQGTEQFF
>TRBV16|TRBJ1-4|NA|NA
TGTGCCAGCAGCCAATCGTTGGCTCCCTGGTCGGGTGAAAAACTGTTTTTT
CASSQSLAPWSGEKLFF
>TRBV30|TRBJ1-2|NA|NA
TGTGCCTGGAGTGCCGGGACCTCTTATGGCTACACCTTC
CAWSAGTSYGYTF
>TRBV19|TRBJ1-1|NA|NA
TGTGCCAGTGGATTCGGAATGAACACTGAAGCTTTCTTT
CASGFGMNTEAFF
>TRBV29-1|TRBJ2-5|once|NA
TGCAGCGTTGTCCTGGCACGTAAGGGAGAGACGAAAGAGACCCAGTACTTC
CSVVLARKGETKETQYF
>TRBV30|TRBJ1-1|NA|NA
TGTGCCTGGAGCGCCACGTACACTGAAGCTTTCTTT
CAWSATYTEAFF
>TRBV6-6|TRBJ2-7|NA|NA
TGTGCCAGCAGCACGGCGCAAGGGTTACACGAGCAGTACTTC
CASSTAQGLHEQYF
>TRBV6-5|TRBJ2-7|NA|NA
TGTGCCAGCAGTAACTCCTACGAGCAGTACTTC
CASSNSYEQYF
>TRBV5-1|TRBJ2-2|NA|TRBD1
TGCGCCAGCAGCCTACTCCCGACAGGGGTGGTCACCGGGGAGCTGTTTTTT
CASSLLPTGVVTGELFF
>TRBV2|TRBJ1-1|NA|NA
TGTGCCAGCAGTCCAGAGGGTTACCAAGCTTTCTTT
CASSPEGYQAFF
>TRBV5-1|TRBJ2-4|few|NA
TGCGCCAGCCGGAGAGGAGAGACCAAAAACATTCAGTACTTC
CASRRGETKNIQYF
>TRBV30|TRBJ2-2|NA|NA
TGTGCCTACAGACAGGCGACCACAAGGGGAAAAACCGGGGAGCTGTTTTTT
CAYRQATTRGKTGELFF
>TRBV28|TRBJ2-3|NA|TRBD2
TGTGCCAGCAGTACCCGGACTAGCCGTCAAACAGATACGCAGTATTTT
CASSTRTSRQTDTQYF
>TRBV5-1|TRBJ2-7|once|NA
TGCGCCAGCAGCTTGAGTGGGGACACAGCCTACGAGCAGTACTTC
CASSLSGDTAYEQYF
>TRBV7-2|TRBJ2-6|NA|NA
TGTGCCAGCAGCCAAGATTTTGGGTATACGGGGGCCAACGTCCTGACTTTC
CASSQDFGYTGANVLTF
>TRBV28|TRBJ2-7|NA|TRBD1
TGTGCCAGCAGTTTCCCGGGACAGGGGGTTCGAACCAGCTCCTACGAGCAGTACTTC
CASSFPGQGVRTSSYEQYF
>TRBV7-9|TRBJ1-5|NA|NA
TGTGCCAGCAGCTTATTGGTCGATCAGCCCCAGCATTTT
CASSLLVDQPQHF
>TRBV6-5|TRBJ2-7|NA|TRBD2
TGTGCCAGCAGTTCATCTAGCGGGGGGGCCTACGAGCAGTACTTC
CASSSSSGGAYEQYF
>TRBV5-1|TRBJ2-7|NA|TRBD1
TGCGCCAGCTCCTCGGGACAGGGCTCCTACGAGCAGTACTTC
CASSSGQGSYEQYF
>TRBV15|TRBJ1-1|NA|TRBD1
TGTGCCACCAGCAGAGCGACAGGGGGCCCTGAAGCTTTCTTT
CATSRATGGPEAFF
>TRBV4-1|TRBJ2-2|NA|TRBD1
TGCGCCAGCAGCCAAGAAATCACAGGGGTCACCGGGGAGCTGTTTTTT
CASSQEITGVTGELFF
>TRBV7-3|TRBJ2-2|NA|NA
TGTGCCAGCAGCTTAAGAACGAACACCGGGGAGCTGTTTTTT
CASSLRTNTGELFF
>TRBV29-1|TRBJ2-5|NA|NA
TGCAGCGTTGAGACAGACCAAGAGACCCAGTACTTC
CSVETDQETQYF
>TRBV7-6|TRBJ2-1|NA|TRBD2
TGTGCCAGCAGCTCCTCTCTAGTAGCGGGGGGGTCGGCTGAGCAGTTCTTC
CASSSSLVAGGSAEQFF
>TRBV28|TRBJ2-7|NA|NA
TGTGCCCTACCGATGGGGGCCATAGCGGCCGCCTACGAGCAGTACTTC
CALPMGAIAAAYEQYF
>TRBV7-3|TRBJ2-6|NA|NA
TGTGCCAGCAGCGAGCACTCTGGGGCCAACGTCCTGACTTTC
CASSEHSGANVLTF
>TRBV12-5|TRBJ2-5|once|TRBD2
TGTGCTAGTGCCATGGGACTAGCGGAGCAAGAGACCCAGTACTTC
CASAMGLAEQETQYF
>TRBV4-3|TRBJ2-3|NA|NA
TGCGCCAGCAGCCAAGATGCGGCGCTCACAGATACGCAGTATTTT
CASSQDAALTDTQYF
>TRBV9|TRBJ1-3|NA|TRBD1
TGTGCCAGCAGCGGAGGACAGGGCTTTACTGGAAACACCATATATTTT
CASSGGQGFTGNTIYF
>TRBV5-8|TRBJ2-7|NA|NA
TGTGCCAGCAGCCGCGGAGTGGTAACCTACGAGCAGTACTTC
CASSRGVVTYEQYF
>TRBV27|TRBJ2-7|NA|NA
TGTGCCAGCAGTTTATGGGGGACACGCTACGAGCAGTACTTC
CASSLWGTRYEQYF